Below are 29 T cell receptor beta chains sequenced from a single sample in a study of blood T cell repertoires in COVID-19. Using immunoSEQ multiplex PCR, the repertoire was profiled, and TCRdb retains in-frame clones only, with some absent. The sample includes 400,000 to 500,000 clones, more than 70% of them seen just once. The sequencing sample was made of PBMCs or T cells enriched from blood (not recorded which). These receptors were taken from a woman between 18 and 29 years old who had been exposed to COVID-19.

The rearrangement links TRBV5-1 to TRBJ2-1, with 9 bases identical to TRBD1. Trimming removed 2 bases from V and 0 bases from J; junction bases left unmatched: 27. The CDR3 extends over 24 amino acids. Germline V lookup: CDR1 SGHRS, CDR2 YFSETQ. The CDR3 DNA reads TGCGCCAGCAGCTTCTACGGTGGTAGGCCTTCAACCGGGACAGGGACTCACTCCTACAATGAGCAGTTCTTC. Amino acid sequence: CASSFYGGRPSTGTGTHSYNEQFF.

This clone was counted a few times. Here the CDR3 reads CASSQRGQGAEAFF. CDR3 DNA: TGTGCCAGCAGCCAGCGAGGACAGGGGGCGGAAGCTTTCTTT. The rearrangement links TRBV14 to TRBJ1-1; 11 bases match TRBD1. This CDR3 region has 14 residues. The germline V gene encodes CDR1 SGHDN and CDR2 FVKESK. V was pared by 3 bases and J by 8 bases, with 5 bases of the junction left unmatched. Together with reference TRBV14 and TRBJ1-1, the CDR3 gives the full variable domain: EAGVTQFPSHSVIEKGQTVTLRCDPISGHDNLYWYRRVMGKEIKFLLHFVKESKQDESGMPNNRFLAERTGGTYSTLKVQPAELEDSGVYFCASSQRGQGAEAFFGQGTRLTVV.

V is TRBV30 and J is TRBJ2-2, with 9 positions matching TRBD2. Germline V gene lookup returns CDR1 GTSNPN and CDR2 SVGIG (reference sequence). Trimming removed 2 bases from V and 2 bases from J; junction bases left unmatched: 3. This CDR3 comprises 15 residues. CDR3 DNA: TGTGCCTGGAGTAGAGCGGGAGGAAACACCGGGGAGCTGTTTTTT. Amino acids: CAWSRAGGNTGELFF.

The count of this clone is one. The J gene is TRBJ2-1, the V gene TRBV5-1, with 13 bases lining up with TRBD2. The J segment lost 7 bases and the V segment lost 3 bases, leaving 4 bases of the junction unmatched. The CDR3 contains 15 residues. Germline lookup yields CDR1 SGHRS and CDR2 YFSETQ. The CDR3 loop is CASSYMTSGRNEQFF. Written as DNA, the CDR3 is TGCGCCAGCAGCTATATGACTAGCGGGAGGAATGAGCAGTTCTTC.

The gene calls are TRBV3-1 (or the pseudogene TRBV3-2) and TRBJ2-1; D is undetermined. Trimming removed 5 bases from V and 9 bases from J, with 8 bases in between. CDR1 is LGHDT, CDR2 YNNKEL, per germline (reference sequence). There are 11 residues in the CDR3. The CDR3 bases are TGTGCCAGCAGCGCCCCCGGTGAGCAGTTCTTC. It yields the protein CASSAPGEQFF.

This chain uses TRBV25-1 with TRBJ2-7; TRBD1 matches 11 bases. The CDR3 extends over 14 amino acids. Germline loops: CDR1 MGHDK, CDR2 SYGVNS. V lost 5 bases to trimming and J lost 9 bases; unmatched junction nucleotides: 9. Here the CDR3 reads CASSLGQGGFRQYF. For the CDR3, the DNA is TGTGCCAGCAGTTTGGGACAGGGGGGGTTCCGGCAGTACTTC.

The gene calls are TRBV21-1 and TRBJ1-2. TRBV21-1 is a listed pseudogene. This CDR3 is 16 amino acids long. CDR3 residues: CASSIAVRDYNYGYTF. The CDR3 region has the DNA TGTGCCAGCAGCATCGCCGTGCGAGACTATAACTATGGCTACACCTTC.

The rearrangement links TRBV27 to TRBJ1-5; TRBD1 is a possible D gene (5 bases). CDR3 length: 11 amino acids. Trimming shortened V by 11 bases and J by 6 bases, and 11 bases separated the two germline ends. CDR1 and CDR2 (germline): MNHEY, SMNVEV (reference sequence). CDR3 in DNA: TGTGCCCGGGGGGGTAGTCAGCCCCAGCATTTT. Its protein product is CARGGSQPQHF.

J is TRBJ1-1 and V is TRBV5-1; D gene unclear. Trimming left V 4 bases short and J 3 bases short, with 13 bases between. CDR1 and CDR2 from the germline V gene are SGHRS and YFSETQ. This CDR3 contains 14 residues. The CDR3 DNA reads as TGCGCCAGCAGCCCGAACACCCTGGACACTGAAGCTTTCTTT. Protein: CASSPNTLDTEAFF.

The J gene is TRBJ2-5, the V gene TRBV6-5; no clear D. Trimming cost V 8 bases and J 0 bases, with 10 bases left between them. This CDR3 is 13 amino acids long. The V gene's germline CDR1 is MNHEY and CDR2 SVGAGI. CDR3 region: CASHFHYQETQYF. In DNA, the CDR3 is TGTGCCAGCCATTTCCATTACCAAGAGACCCAGTACTTC.

The rearrangement links TRBV10-3 to TRBJ2-7, with 8 nucleotides matching TRBD2. The germline V gene has CDR1 ENHRY and CDR2 SYGVKD. This CDR3 is 14 amino acids long. V shed 6 bases, J shed 0 bases, and the junction held 4 bases outside the gene matches. The CDR3: CAIRTGTSSYEQYF. Written as DNA, the CDR3 is TGTGCCATCAGGACCGGGACTAGCTCCTACGAGCAGTACTTC.

The chain joins TRBV10-1 to TRBJ2-7; 9 bases are a match to TRBD2. Trimming removed 5 bases from V and 1 base from J; junction bases left unmatched: 3. The CDR3 is 14 amino acids. CDR1 and CDR2 (germline): WNHNN, SYGVQD (reference sequence). The CDR3 is CASSPSGDSYEQYF. CDR3 DNA sequence: TGCGCCAGCAGTCCTAGCGGGGATTCCTACGAGCAGTACTTC.

Written as DNA, the CDR3 is TGTGCCAGCAGCTGGGGGGCCGGGGGGCTTAACACTGAAGCTTTCTTT. The encoded protein is CASSWGAGGLNTEAFF. This chain joins TRBV7-8 and TRBJ1-1, with a possible D match to TRBD1 (6 bases). The germline CDR1 and CDR2 sequences are SGHVS and FQNEAQ. Trimming took 4 bases from V and 2 from J, leaving 17 bases between them. The CDR3 totals 16 residues.

As to this clone: Other DNA variants within this sample encode the same CDR3. This chain links TRBV19 with TRBJ2-7; TRBD1 is a possible D gene (5 bases). With 5 bases removed from V and 6 bases from J, the gap between germline ends came to 11 bases. CDR3 length: 12 amino acids. Germline V gives CDR1 LNHDA, CDR2 SQIVND (reference sequence). The chain's CDR3 is CASSVQGGEQYF. CDR3 coding DNA: TGTGCCAGTAGTGTCCAGGGTGGCGAGCAGTACTTC.

The chain is built from TRBV14 and TRBJ2-1; 10 bases align to TRBD1. Trimming removed 4 bases from V and 4 bases from J; junction bases left unmatched: 4. CDR3 length equals 15 residues. CDR1 SGHDN and CDR2 FVKESK come from the germline V gene. The CDR3 DNA is TGTGCCAGCAGCCGAGGACAGGGGGGTTACAATGAGCAGTTCTTC. Translated: CASSRGQGGYNEQFF.

This clone is a singleton in its sample. The DNA of the CDR3 is TGTGCCAGCAGCCCATCGACAGGGACAGACACTGAAGCTTTCTTT. This codes for CASSPSTGTDTEAFF. This chain links TRBV5-4 with TRBJ1-1, with 7 nucleotides matching TRBD1. From germline, CDR1 is SGHNT and CDR2 YYREEE (reference sequence). The CDR3 covers 15 residues. V shed 4 bases and J 3 bases; nucleotides not matched to a gene: 9.

The chain has TRBV13 and TRBJ1-1; D uncertain. Looked up from germline, CDR1 is PRHDT and CDR2 is FYEKMQ (reference sequence). The CDR3 covers 14 residues. V was pared by 0 bases and J by 4 bases, with 9 bases between. The CDR3 reads CASSLGPGATEAFF. Written as DNA, the CDR3 is TGTGCCAGCAGCTTAGGTCCCGGTGCCACTGAAGCTTTCTTT.

This chain uses TRBV6-5 with TRBJ1-6, with D possibly TRBD1 on 5 matching bases. The V gene lost 6 bases and the J gene lost 8 bases, with 17 bases spanning the gap. The CDR3 runs to 15 residues. Per the germline V gene, CDR1 is MNHEY and CDR2 is SVGAGI. This chain's CDR3 is CASSPGSEFYSPLHF. In nucleotides, the CDR3 is TGTGCCAGCAGCCCAGGGTCGGAGTTCTATTCACCCCTCCACTTT.

This clone was seen a few times. The chain employs TRBV28 and TRBJ1-1; 8 nucleotides align to TRBD1. This CDR3 is 14 amino acids long. The V segment lost 5 bases and the J segment 6 bases; nucleotides outside the gene matches: 8. Germline CDR1 is MDHEN and CDR2 is SYDVKM. DNA for the CDR3: TGTGCCAGCAGTCCGCAAGACAGGGGACCTGAAGCTTTCTTT. As protein: CASSPQDRGPEAFF.

V and J are TRBV11-2 and TRBJ2-7, with a possible D match to TRBD1 (6 bases). Germline values: CDR1 SGHAT, CDR2 FQNNGV. This CDR3 region has 14 residues. V was cut by 5 bases and J by 6 bases, with 17 bases left in between. The CDR3 is CASSDRDTRGEQYF. CDR3 bases: TGTGCCAGCAGCGACCGGGACACCCGGGGCGAGCAGTACTTC. Supplemented by reference TRBV11-2 and TRBJ2-7, the full variable domain reads EAGVAQSPRYKIIEKRQSVAFWCNPISGHATLYWYQQILGQGPKLLIQFQNNGVVDDSQLPKDRFSAERLKGVDSTLKIQPAKLEDSAVYLCASSDRDTRGEQYFGPGTRLTVT.

The chain is built from TRBV24-1 and TRBJ2-4, with TRBD1 as a possible D gene (5 bases). V lost 0 bases and J lost 6, with 11 bases in between. The CDR3 spans 15 residues. Germline V gene data show CDR1 as KGHDR and CDR2 as SFDVKD. Here the CDR3 reads CATSDLHGARNIQYF. The CDR3 DNA sequence: TGTGCCACCAGTGATTTGCATGGGGCACGAAACATTCAGTACTTC.

The chain employs TRBV7-9 and TRBJ2-7; 7 positions match TRBD1. V gave up 5 bases and J gave up 0 bases; unmatched junction bases: 4. CDR3 length equals 14 residues. Germline loops: CDR1 SEHNR, CDR2 FQNEAQ (reference sequence). CDR3 in amino acids: CASSADRASYEQYF. The CDR3 DNA sequence: TGTGCCAGCAGCGCCGACAGGGCCTCCTACGAGCAGTACTTC.

The chain has TRBV2 and TRBJ1-5; TRBD1 agrees at 8 bases. J was trimmed by 2 bases and V by 3 bases; bases with no gene match: 3. The germline V gene has CDR1 SNHLY and CDR2 FYNNEI. The CDR3 spans 15 residues. CDR3 nucleotides: TGTGCCAGCAGTGAGGACAGGGCGGGCAATCAGCCCCAGCATTTT. This encodes CASSEDRAGNQPQHF. The full variable domain, completed using reference TRBV2 and TRBJ1-5, is EPEVTQTPSHQVTQMGQEVILRCVPISNHLYFYWYRQILGQKVEFLVSFYNNEISEKSEIFDDQFSVERPDGSNFTLKIRSTKLEDSAMYFCASSEDRAGNQPQHFGDGTRLSIL.

This chain joins TRBV20-1 and TRBJ2-1, with 7 bases lining up with TRBD1. J gave up 7 bases and V 3 bases, and 6 bases lay outside the gene matches. This CDR3 has 13 amino acids. CDR1 DFQATT and CDR2 SNEGSKA come from the germline V gene (reference sequence). The CDR3 region has the DNA TGCAGTGCTAGTGAGGGGGCGGTGAATGAGCAGTTCTTC. It yields the protein CSASEGAVNEQFF.

A single count supports this clone. This rearrangement joins TRBV9 to TRBJ1-2; D may be TRBD1 (5 bases). Deletions cut 5 bases from V and 4 bases from J, with 9 bases between. Germline CDR1 SGDLS, CDR2 YYNGEE. This CDR3 contains 12 residues. CDR3 sequence reads: CASSWGGYGYTF. Here the CDR3 DNA reads TGTGCCAGCAGTTGGGGGGGCTATGGCTACACCTTC.

This rearrangement joins TRBV6-5 to TRBJ1-1; 7 bases agree with TRBD1. Germline lookup yields CDR1 MNHEY and CDR2 SVGAGI. Trimming removed 5 bases from V and 1 base from J; junction bases left unmatched: 4. The CDR3 covers 14 residues. The CDR3 nucleotides are TGTGCCAGCAGTAGCCGGGACAGGAACACTGAAGCTTTCTTT. It translates to CASSSRDRNTEAFF.

CDR3 protein: CASSIAGNEQYF. In nucleotides, the CDR3 is TGTGCCAGTAGTATAGCAGGGAACGAGCAGTACTTC. The chain links TRBV19 to TRBJ2-7; tentative D call: TRBD1 (5 bases). The V end was cut by 1 base, the J end by 5 bases, with 6 bases between. The CDR3 contains 12 residues. The germline V gene has CDR1 LNHDA and CDR2 SQIVND (reference sequence). Full variable domain (remainder filled in from reference TRBV19 and TRBJ2-7): DGGITQSPKYLFRKEGQNVTLSCEQNLNHDAMYWYRQDPGQGLRLIYYSQIVNDFQKGDIAEGYSVSREKKESFPLTVTSAQKNPTAFYLCASSIAGNEQYFGPGTRLTVT.

The chain joins TRBV5-1 to TRBJ1-4, with D uncertain. V lost 0 bases, J lost 9 bases, and 18 bases lay in between. This CDR3 comprises 16 residues. Germline lookup yields CDR1 SGHRS and CDR2 YFSETQ. The CDR3 DNA is TGCGCCAGCAGCTTGGGTCAGGCAACGGAGACTAAAAAACTGTTTTTT. Its protein product is CASSLGQATETKKLFF.

The CDR3 sequence: CASSSGGATYGYTF. CDR3 DNA: TGTGCCAGCAGTTCAGGGGGCGCGACCTATGGCTACACCTTC. The V and J genes are TRBV28 and TRBJ1-2; 8 nucleotides match TRBD1. Trimming cost V 4 bases and J 4 bases; bases outside gene matches: 5. The CDR3 runs 14 residues. CDR1 and CDR2 (germline): MDHEN, SYDVKM.